The 25 T cell receptor beta chains presented below share a single source sample, sequenced in a study of T cell responses to AZD1222 COVID-19 vaccine. Profiled with immunoSEQ multiplex PCR; TCRdb holds only in-frame clones, not every one. The sample shows some 110,000 clones, around 85% of them seen only once. The sequences come from peripheral blood, collected 28 days after the second AZD1222 dose. Source of these receptors: an adult who received the AZD1222 COVID-19 vaccine.

Only a few counts were recorded for this clone. The V and J genes are TRBV7-2 and TRBJ1-6; D unclear. The CDR3 is made up of 13 amino acids. Per the germline V gene, CDR1 is SGHTA and CDR2 is FQGNSA. V lost 1 base, J lost 12 bases, and 10 bases lay in between. The CDR3 here is CASSLGPGEPLHF. The CDR3 region has the DNA TGTGCCAGCAGCTTAGGACCAGGAGAACCCCTCCACTTT.

V and J are TRBV30 and TRBJ1-4, with a weak D call TRBD1 (6 bases). Trimming took off 1 base at V and 8 bases at J, with 8 bases between the two ends. Germline V gene sequence: CDR1 GTSNPN, CDR2 SVGIG (reference sequence). This CDR3 has 12 amino acids. The CDR3 region has the DNA TGTGCCTGGAGTGAAGGGGGGGAAAAACTGTTTTTT. This sequence encodes CAWSEGGEKLFF.

The V call is TRBV5-1, the J call TRBJ1-6; D may be TRBD1 (6 bases). CDR3 size: 15 residues. V lost 2 bases and J 11 bases, leaving 17 bases between the germline ends. The germline CDR1 and CDR2 sequences are SGHRS and YFSETQ. The CDR3 is CASSLEDRRDPPLHF. As DNA, the CDR3 is TGCGCCAGCAGCTTAGAAGACAGGAGGGATCCACCCCTCCACTTT. The full variable domain, in which reference TRBV5-1 and TRBJ1-6 provide the parts outside the CDR3, is KAGVTQTPRYLIKTRGQQVTLSCSPISGHRSVSWYQQTPGQGLQFLFEYFSETQRNKGNFPGRFSGRQFSNSRSEMNVSTLELGDSALYLCASSLEDRRDPPLHFGNGTRLTVT.

The V call is TRBV6-5, the J call TRBJ2-1; D is unclear. The CDR3 sequence is 13 residues long. Germline-derived CDR1 and CDR2 are MNHEY and SVGAGI. The V gene lost 6 bases and the J gene lost 3 bases, with 9 bases spanning the gap. The CDR3 DNA reads TGTGCCAGCAGCCCCCCTAGCTACAATGAGCAGTTCTTC. Protein: CASSPPSYNEQFF.

As for this clone: This CDR3 is also generated by other DNA sequences in the sample. The V call is TRBV2, the J call TRBJ1-5, with 7 bases lining up with TRBD1. This CDR3 is built from 14 residues. CDR1 SNHLY and CDR2 FYNNEI come from the germline V gene. Losses at the gene ends were 6 bases for V and 0 bases for J; bases not matched to a gene: 2. DNA for the CDR3: TGTGCCAGCAGGACAGGGCTTAGCAATCAGCCCCAGCATTTT. Its protein product is CASRTGLSNQPQHF.

The chain uses TRBV2 and TRBJ2-7, with TRBD1 matching over 7 bases. Looked up from germline, CDR1 is SNHLY and CDR2 is FYNNEI. The V and J ends lost 3 bases and 0 bases, in that order; junction bases with no gene match: 5. The CDR3 length is 15 residues. The CDR3 DNA is TGTGCCAGCAGTGATCTGGGACAGACCTCCTACGAGCAGTACTTC. It is translated as CASSDLGQTSYEQYF.

The chain is built from TRBV10-3 and TRBJ2-3; D ambiguous. The CDR3 is 14 residues long. Trimming pared 5 bases from V and 0 bases from J, leaving 9 bases between. Germline CDR1 ENHRY, CDR2 SYGVKD. CDR3 amino acids: CAISWRPSTDTQYF. In DNA form, the CDR3 reads TGTGCCATCAGTTGGCGGCCAAGCACAGATACGCAGTATTTT.

This rearrangement joins TRBV19 to TRBJ1-4; D is uncertain. The CDR3 length is 12 residues. Trimming stripped 8 bases from V and 3 bases from J, with 7 bases between. CDR1 and CDR2 (germline): LNHDA, SQIVND (reference sequence). CDR3 sequence reads: CASSDPNEKLFF. The CDR3 DNA reads as TGTGCCAGTTCCGACCCTAATGAAAAACTGTTTTTT.

The sample holds a few counts of this clone. V gene TRBV5-4 combines with J gene TRBJ2-2; D is possibly TRBD1 (5 bases). CDR3 length equals 15 residues. Germline assignment: CDR1 SGHNT and CDR2 YYREEE (reference sequence). V lost 0 bases to trimming and J lost 1 base, with 7 bases between them. In DNA form, the CDR3 reads TGTGCCAGCAGCTTGGGACAGAGGAACACCGGGGAGCTGTTTTTT. This translates into CASSLGQRNTGELFF.

This clone was observed once. The chain carries TRBV14 and TRBJ1-2, with D perhaps matching TRBD1 (6 bases). The CDR3 extends over 15 amino acids. The V end lost 4 bases, the J end lost 4 bases, and 16 bases lay between the germline ends. From germline, CDR1 is SGHDN and CDR2 FVKESK. CDR3 amino acids: CASSLRHREVYGYTF. Written as DNA, the CDR3 is TGTGCCAGCAGCCTGCGACACAGGGAGGTCTATGGCTACACCTTC.

This chain uses TRBV18 with TRBJ1-2; D is perhaps TRBD1 (5 bases). Germline CDR1 reads KGHSH; CDR2 reads LQKENI. V lost 3 bases, J lost 6 bases, and 11 bases lay in between. This CDR3 spans 13 amino acids. The CDR3 region has the DNA TGTGCCAGCTCACCGGGACCTGCGGATGGCTACACCTTC. Protein sequence: CASSPGPADGYTF.

This clone was seen a handful of times. The rearrangement joins TRBV10-3 to TRBJ1-1; possible D gene TRBD1, 5 bases. CDR3 length equals 15 residues. Germline values: CDR1 ENHRY, CDR2 SYGVKD. Trimming pared 4 bases from V and 1 base from J, leaving 13 bases between. The CDR3 sequence is CAISVRDTGNTEAFF. CDR3 DNA sequence: TGTGCCATCAGTGTCCGGGATACAGGGAACACTGAAGCTTTCTTT.

V is TRBV27 and J is TRBJ2-7; 7 bases are shared with TRBD2. Trimming cost V 0 bases and J 6 bases; bases outside gene matches: 11. From germline, CDR1 is MNHEY and CDR2 SMNVEV (reference sequence). CDR3 length equals 16 residues. CDR3 coding DNA: TGTGCCAGCAGTTTATCAGGCGGGGGAGCCTGGTCCGAGCAGTACTTC. Its protein is CASSLSGGGAWSEQYF.

This sequence joins TRBV3-1 (or the pseudogene TRBV3-2) and TRBJ2-2; D perhaps matches TRBD1 (5 bases). Trimming stripped 3 bases from V and 3 bases from J, with 17 bases between. The CDR3 is 17 amino acids. Germline CDR1 is LGHDT and CDR2 is YNNKEL (reference sequence). The DNA for the CDR3 is TGTGCCAGCAGCCAGACAGCGCAGGGCGAGGACACCGGGGAGCTGTTTTTT. This sequence encodes CASSQTAQGEDTGELFF.

The rearrangement uses TRBV2 and TRBJ2-5; TRBD1 aligns across 9 bases. Germline V gives CDR1 SNHLY, CDR2 FYNNEI. The CDR3 is made up of 14 amino acids. Unmatched junction bases numbered 3, after V lost 7 bases and J lost 0 bases. CDR3 nucleotide sequence: TGTGCCAGCAAACAGGGGGCAAACCAAGAGACCCAGTACTTC. Its protein is CASKQGANQETQYF.

The rearrangement joins TRBV28 to TRBJ1-2; tentatively, D is TRBD1 (5 bases). Trimming stripped 10 bases from V and 8 bases from J, with 14 bases between. There are 11 residues in the CDR3. CDR1 MDHEN and CDR2 SYDVKM come from the germline V gene. CDR3 loop: CATQGSSGYTF. CDR3 in DNA: TGTGCCACCCAGGGTTCGAGCGGCTACACCTTC.

V and J are TRBV5-6 and TRBJ1-2; 8 bases line up with TRBD1. V lost 3 bases to trimming and J lost 6 bases; unmatched junction nucleotides: 7. Germline values: CDR1 SGHDT, CDR2 YYEEEE. The CDR3 length is 14 residues. Here the CDR3 reads CASSSQGARNGYTF. The CDR3 DNA reads as TGTGCCAGCAGCTCGCAGGGGGCGCGGAATGGCTACACCTTC.

This clone was picked up many times. V usage is TRBV5-5 and J usage is TRBJ2-1; 11 bases line up with TRBD2. The junction had 2 bases not matched to a gene; V was cut back by 5 bases and J by 4 bases. This CDR3 comprises 14 residues. The V gene's germline CDR1 is SGHKS and CDR2 YYEKEE (reference sequence). In nucleotides, the CDR3 is TGTGCCAGCAGGACTAGCGGGGTTTACAATGAGCAGTTCTTC. It encodes CASRTSGVYNEQFF. Supplemented by reference TRBV5-5 and TRBJ2-1, the full variable domain reads DAGVTQSPTHLIKTRGQQVTLRCSPISGHKSVSWYQQVLGQGPQFIFQYYEKEERGRGNFPDRFSARQFPNYSSELNVNALLLGDSALYLCASRTSGVYNEQFFGPGTRLTVL.

The V and J genes are TRBV7-9 and TRBJ2-7, with D perhaps TRBD1 or TRBD2 (5 bases each). Looked up from germline, CDR1 is SEHNR and CDR2 is FQNEAQ (reference sequence). Trimming took off 0 bases at V and 2 bases at J, with 11 bases between the two ends. There are 15 residues in the CDR3. The CDR3 reads CASSLAGTSTYEQYF. DNA of the CDR3: TGTGCCAGCAGCTTAGCCGGGACCTCCACCTACGAGCAGTACTTC.

This clone turned up a few times. Other DNA sequences from this sample encode an identical CDR3 as well. The chain has TRBV7-2 and TRBJ2-3; 9 bases match TRBD2. CDR1 and CDR2 (germline): SGHTA, FQGNSA. The CDR3 length is 16 residues. The ends lost 0 bases at V and 2 bases at J; junction bases unmatched: 3. The DNA of the CDR3 is TGTGCCAGCAGCTTAGCCCTAGCGGGGCACACAGATACGCAGTATTTT. Translating it yields CASSLALAGHTDTQYF. Complete variable domain (other parts from reference TRBV7-2 and TRBJ2-3): GAGVSQSPSNKVTEKGKDVELRCDPISGHTALYWYRQSLGQGLEFLIYFQGNSAPDKSGLPSDRFSAERTGGSVSTLTIQRTQQEDSAVYLCASSLALAGHTDTQYFGPGTRLTVL.

This clone came up a few times. The V gene is TRBV28, the J gene TRBJ1-5, with D possibly matching TRBD1 (6 bases). This CDR3 spans 21 amino acids. Trimming removed 2 bases from V and 0 bases from J, with 26 bases in between. The V gene's germline CDR1 is MDHEN and CDR2 SYDVKM. The CDR3 coding sequence is TGTGCCAGCAGTTTACCCCCTTCAGCGTTTCAGACAGGTGATAGCAATCAGCCCCAGCATTTT. Its protein is CASSLPPSAFQTGDSNQPQHF.

This clone was recorded only once. The chain recombines TRBV28 with TRBJ1-2, with 8 bases lining up with TRBD1. There are 13 residues in the CDR3. The V and J ends lost 3 bases and 4 bases, in that order; junction bases with no gene match: 1. The germline V gene encodes CDR1 MDHEN and CDR2 SYDVKM. Written as DNA, the CDR3 is TGTGCCAGCAGTTTTGGACAGGGCTATGGCTACACCTTC. Protein: CASSFGQGYGYTF.

This chain uses TRBV27 with TRBJ2-7; D might be TRBD2 (6 bases). From germline, CDR1 is MNHEY and CDR2 SMNVEV (reference sequence). The ends were cut back, 3 bases at V and 3 bases at J, with 9 bases in the middle. This CDR3 is built from 13 residues. CDR3 sequence reads: CASSFGTFYEQYF. CDR3 nucleotide sequence: TGTGCCAGCAGTTTCGGGACTTTCTACGAGCAGTACTTC.

This chain joins TRBV6-5 and TRBJ1-2, with 8 bases aligning to TRBD1. In germline, CDR1 is MNHEY, CDR2 SVGAGI. J lost 4 bases, V lost 8 bases, and 12 bases had no gene match. CDR3 size: 15 residues. CDR3 bases: TGTGCCAGCGGAGCGACAGGGGTGTCTGTCTATGGCTACACCTTC. It encodes CASGATGVSVYGYTF.

The J gene is TRBJ2-7, the V gene TRBV3-1 (or the pseudogene TRBV3-2); D is possibly TRBD2 (5 bases). The CDR3 has 16 amino acids. Germline CDR1 is LGHDT and CDR2 is YNNKEL (reference sequence). Trimming stripped 6 bases from V and 0 bases from J, with 18 bases between. This chain's CDR3 is CASRGSGRRSSYEQYF. The CDR3, as DNA: TGTGCCAGCAGGGGGAGCGGACGGCGAAGCTCCTACGAGCAGTACTTC.